The 24 T cell receptor beta chains below were found in one sample sequenced in a study of blood T cell repertoires in COVID-19. The protocol was immunoSEQ multiplex PCR, while the TCRdb copy is restricted to in-frame clones and leaves out a portion. The sample has about 87,000 clones, over 75% seen once. Sequencing was done on a sample of peripheral blood. These receptors were taken from a woman aged 80 or over with COVID-19, enrolled during active disease.

This clone appeared a few times. The rearrangement uses TRBV2 and TRBJ1-6; D is ambiguous. Trimming shortened V by 3 bases and J by 10 bases, and 4 bases separated the two germline ends. This CDR3 has 11 residues. Per the germline V gene, CDR1 is SNHLY and CDR2 is FYNNEI. The CDR3, as DNA: TGTGCCAGCAGTGATTTATCACCCCTCCACTTT. The encoded protein is CASSDLSPLHF.

This clone was observed a handful of times. The chain recombines TRBV19 with TRBJ2-7, with 7 bases matching TRBD1. This CDR3 region has 14 residues. Germline-derived CDR1 and CDR2 are LNHDA and SQIVND (reference sequence). V gave up 1 base and J gave up 2 bases; unmatched junction bases: 2. The CDR3 DNA sequence: TGTGCCAGTAGTATAGGGGGGACAGCCTACGAGCAGTACTTC. Encoded protein: CASSIGGTAYEQYF.

This sequence joins TRBV6-5 and TRBJ2-2; no firm D call. Germline V lookup: CDR1 MNHEY, CDR2 SVGAGI. This CDR3 has 16 amino acids. Trimming removed 0 bases at V and 0 bases at J, with 8 bases between. The chain's CDR3 is CASSYSYGSNTGELFF. The DNA of the CDR3 is TGTGCCAGCAGTTACTCGTACGGGTCGAACACCGGGGAGCTGTTTTTT.

This clone was counted once. Its ends do not fully match the called genes, so a read error is possible. The V gene is TRBV6-5, the J gene TRBJ2-2; D perhaps matches TRBD1 (6 bases). Germline assignment: CDR1 MNHEY and CDR2 SVGAGI. This CDR3 region has 16 residues. The CDR3 is CASNYWGRRNTGELFF. The CDR3 DNA reads as TGTGCCAGCAATTACTGGGGGCGGAGGAACACCGGGGAGCTGTTTTTT.

The rearrangement joins TRBV19 to TRBJ2-1; TRBD2 matches 16 bases. The V segment lost 3 bases and the J segment 8 bases; nucleotides outside the gene matches: 4. This CDR3 is built from 16 residues. Per the germline V gene, CDR1 is LNHDA and CDR2 is SQIVND (reference sequence). This CDR3 reads CASSIRGTSGRDEQFF. In nucleotides, the CDR3 is TGTGCCAGTAGTATCCGGGGGACTAGCGGGAGGGATGAGCAGTTCTTC.

The chain couples TRBV30 to TRBJ1-6, with unresolved D. Germline V lookup: CDR1 GTSNPN, CDR2 SVGIG (reference sequence). With 0 bases removed from V and 0 bases from J, the gap between germline ends came to 6 bases. This CDR3 contains 15 residues. The CDR3 loop is CAWSVSLSYNSPLHF. CDR3 sequence (DNA): TGTGCCTGGAGTGTCTCACTCTCCTATAATTCACCCCTCCACTTT.

This CDR3 is CASSLTTSGDTDTQYF. The CDR3 bases are TGCGCCAGCAGCTTGACGACTAGCGGCGACACAGATACGCAGTATTTT. The gene calls are TRBV5-1 and TRBJ2-3; TRBD2 aligns across 9 bases. J lost 2 bases, V lost 1 base, and 5 bases had no gene match. The germline gives CDR1 SGHRS, CDR2 YFSETQ. CDR3 length equals 16 residues.

V gene TRBV20-1 combines with J gene TRBJ1-2; D unclear. Germline V CDR1 and CDR2: DFQATT, SNEGSKA (reference sequence). This CDR3 is 10 amino acids long. Trimming cost V 7 bases and J 6 bases, with 9 bases left between them. Here the CDR3 DNA reads TGCAGTGTCAGAGGCGATGGCTACACCTTC. This sequence encodes CSVRGDGYTF.

The chain uses TRBV28 and TRBJ1-2; D call uncertain. This CDR3 contains 14 residues. V was clipped by 6 bases and J by 7 bases, with 18 bases between them. CDR1 MDHEN and CDR2 SYDVKM come from the germline V gene. In nucleotides, the CDR3 is TGTGCCAGCAGCCCCCCGCAGGTCAGCATTGGCTACACCTTC. Translating it yields CASSPPQVSIGYTF.

The chain carries TRBV3-1 (or the pseudogene TRBV3-2) and TRBJ2-5, with TRBD1 matching over 8 bases. The CDR3 covers 16 residues. The V and J ends lost 4 bases and 4 bases, in that order; junction bases with no gene match: 11. Per germline, CDR1 LGHDT and CDR2 YNNKEL (reference sequence). This CDR3 is CASSPRWTGSVETQYF. The CDR3 bases are TGTGCCAGCAGCCCCCGTTGGACAGGGTCCGTAGAGACCCAGTACTTC.

This chain uses TRBV9 with TRBJ2-3, with 14 positions matching TRBD2. Per germline, CDR1 SGDLS and CDR2 YYNGEE. The CDR3 extends over 17 amino acids. The V and J ends lost 4 bases and 6 bases, in that order; junction bases with no gene match: 10. In DNA form, the CDR3 reads TGTGCCAGCAGCACCCATCCGGGACTAGCGGGAGAGGATACGCAGTATTTT. Its protein product is CASSTHPGLAGEDTQYF. Full variable domain (outside the CDR3, taken from reference TRBV9 and TRBJ2-3): DSGVTQTPKHLITATGQRVTLRCSPRSGDLSVYWYQQSLDQGLQFLIQYYNGEERAKGNILERFSAQQFPDLHSELNLSSLELGDSALYFCASSTHPGLAGEDTQYFGPGTRLTVL.

The chain combines TRBV6-1 with TRBJ2-5, with D maybe TRBD2 (5 bases). The germline V gene has CDR1 MNHNS and CDR2 SASEGT. Trimming removed 0 bases at V and 5 bases at J, with 13 bases between. CDR3 length: 15 amino acids. CDR3 DNA: TGTGCCAGCAGTGAAGCGCCGAGGGTCGGGGAGACCCAGTACTTC. It translates to CASSEAPRVGETQYF.

This clone has only one observation. The J gene is TRBJ1-2, the V gene TRBV12-2. TRBV12-2 is recorded as a pseudogene. The CDR3 runs to 14 residues. This chain's CDR3 is CASRFGVLSYGYTF. CDR3 DNA: TGTGCAAGTCGCTTCGGGGTGCTCTCCTATGGCTACACCTTC.

The chain links TRBV3-1 (or the pseudogene TRBV3-2) to TRBJ2-3, with D possibly TRBD2 on 6 matching bases. V was trimmed by 7 bases and J by 0 bases, leaving 14 bases between them. The CDR3 covers 15 residues. The germline CDR1 and CDR2 sequences are LGHDT and YNNKEL (reference sequence). The CDR3 nucleotides are TGTGCCAGCACCTCCCGGCGGGGTAGCACAGATACGCAGTATTTT. Amino acids: CASTSRRGSTDTQYF.

The V and J genes are TRBV6-2 or TRBV6-3 and TRBJ1-2, with unresolved D. Trimming left V 0 bases short and J 6 bases short, with 8 bases between. This CDR3 contains 13 residues. CDR1 MNHEY and CDR2 SVGEGT come from the germline V gene. As DNA, the CDR3 is TGTGCCAGCAGTTACTCGAGCCGGGATGGCTACACCTTC. This codes for CASSYSSRDGYTF.

The gene calls are TRBV28 and TRBJ2-2, with D possibly TRBD2 on 7 matching bases. There are 14 residues in the CDR3. Per the germline V gene, CDR1 is MDHEN and CDR2 is SYDVKM. V lost 7 bases to trimming and J lost 5 bases, with 14 bases between them. The CDR3 loop reads CASIGGARTGELFF. CDR3 DNA: TGTGCCAGCATAGGGGGGGCGAGGACCGGGGAGCTGTTTTTT.

This chain links TRBV24-1 with TRBJ2-4, with TRBD2 matching over 12 bases. This CDR3 contains 16 residues. Unmatched junction bases numbered 8, after V lost 4 bases and J lost 8 bases. Looked up from germline, CDR1 is KGHDR and CDR2 is SFDVKD. CDR3 residues: CATSDPRLAGDDIQYF. The CDR3 DNA sequence: TGTGCCACCAGTGACCCGAGACTAGCGGGAGATGACATTCAGTACTTC.

V usage is TRBV19 and J usage is TRBJ1-5, with a weak D call TRBD1 (6 bases). Germline values: CDR1 LNHDA, CDR2 SQIVND (reference sequence). There are 14 residues in the CDR3. Trimming cost V 6 bases and J 0 bases, with 9 bases left between them. The CDR3: CASSPTGSNQPQHF. CDR3 sequence (DNA): TGTGCCAGTAGCCCGACAGGTAGCAATCAGCCCCAGCATTTT.

This rearrangement joins TRBV30 to TRBJ2-5; no clear D gene. V was clipped by 2 bases and J by 2 bases, with 15 bases between them. The CDR3 is made up of 15 amino acids. Looked up from germline, CDR1 is GTSNPN and CDR2 is SVGIG (reference sequence). CDR3 loop: CAWSLGPVIQETQYF. CDR3 nucleotide sequence: TGTGCCTGGAGTCTGGGCCCGGTCATTCAAGAGACCCAGTACTTC.

This rearrangement joins TRBV2 to TRBJ1-2, with D uncertain. The CDR3 has 12 residues. Trimming pared 2 bases from V and 5 bases from J, leaving 6 bases between. The germline V gene has CDR1 SNHLY and CDR2 FYNNEI. CDR3 sequence reads: CASSEPGYGYTF. The CDR3 DNA reads TGTGCCAGCAGTGAACCGGGATATGGCTACACCTTC.

This clone was picked up a small number of times. CDR3 sequence reads: CASSPPGTGRYEQYF. The CDR3 DNA reads TGTGCCAGCAGTCCGCCCGGGACAGGGAGGTACGAGCAGTACTTC. The chain combines TRBV6-5 with TRBJ2-7; TRBD1 matches 9 bases. This CDR3 contains 15 residues. The V gene's germline CDR1 is MNHEY and CDR2 SVGAGI. Germline trimming cut 5 bases from V and 4 bases from J; bases unmatched to any gene: 9.

The rearrangement joins TRBV5-1 to TRBJ2-5; no clear D gene. Trimming shortened V by 3 bases and J by 0 bases, and 12 bases separated the two germline ends. Germline V gives CDR1 SGHRS, CDR2 YFSETQ. The CDR3 spans 15 residues. CDR3 sequence reads: CASSSAGSNQETQYF. CDR3 nucleotides: TGCGCCAGCAGCTCCGCAGGTTCGAACCAAGAGACCCAGTACTTC.

This clone has a handful of counts. V is TRBV4-2 and J is TRBJ2-1, with 8 bases that match TRBD2. Looked up from germline, CDR1 is LGHNA and CDR2 is YNFKEQ. The CDR3 totals 15 residues. V dropped 2 bases and J dropped 3; count of bases not matched to a gene: 3. The CDR3 bases are TGTGCCAGCAGCCAACGGGGGGGTTTCTACAATGAGCAGTTCTTC. Protein product: CASSQRGGFYNEQFF.

This sequence joins TRBV4-2 and TRBJ2-2; 9 bases line up with TRBD1. V was clipped by 3 bases and J by 6 bases; unmatched bases: 8. In germline, CDR1 is LGHNA, CDR2 YNFKEQ. The CDR3 runs to 16 residues. The CDR3: CASSHQQGATSGELFF. The CDR3 DNA follows: TGTGCCAGCAGCCACCAACAGGGGGCAACGTCCGGGGAGCTGTTTTTT.